This T cell receptor (beta chain) was sequenced for a study of T cells after yellow fever vaccination. This clonotype showed up many times. Antigen specificity is unknown. General observations from the study: Only a minor proportion of clonotypes was detected across both CD4 and CD8 compartments.

Researchers made TCR cDNA using 5'RACE template switching, and this step added a universal primer site and UMIs. TCRdb re-analysed the 5' RACE reads in MiXCR, keeping a single row per CDR3 protein. The data hold just over 300,000 distinct CDR3 sequences, with roughly 3.5% observed a single time. In germline, CDR1 is MNHNS, CDR2 SASEGT. CDR3 size: 18 residues. V trimming: 0 bases; J trimming: 7 bases; junction bases outside the gene matches: 15. The genes are TRBV6-1 and TRBJ2-7; 10 nucleotides match TRBD2. The clonotype originates from a man between 18 and 29 years old who received the YFV17D yellow fever vaccine. The starting material was PBMCs, obtained on the day of the yellow fever booster vaccination. The CDR3 here is CASSEAMIRLAGGEEQYF. The CDR3 coding sequence is TGTGCCAGCAGTGAAGCCATGATTCGGTTAGCGGGGGGCGAGGAGCAGTACTTC.